What follows are 31 T cell receptor beta chains derived from one specimen sequenced in a study of shared clonotypes between healthy human individuals. Method: immunoSEQ multiplex PCR; TCRdb's copy keeps in-frame clones and lacks some. The sample lists some 1.4 million clones, roughly 96% seen once, with roughly 1.1% in the top ten. The source material was naive CD4+ T cells sorted from blood. The subset is: CD45RA+ positively selected. All receptors derive from a young man in good health.

The rearrangement uses TRBV15 and TRBJ2-7; weak D call: TRBD2 (6 bases). The CDR3 is 17 residues long. Looked up from germline, CDR1 is LNHNV and CDR2 is YYDKDF (reference sequence). The V end lost 0 bases, the J end lost 3 bases, and 18 bases lay between the germline ends. The DNA of the CDR3 is TGTGCCACCAGCAGAGATCCGGGGGAACTAGGTTACTACGAGCAGTACTTC. Translating it yields CATSRDPGELGYYEQYF. Based on the CDR3 plus reference TRBV15 and TRBJ2-7, the full variable domain is DAMVIQNPRYQVTQFGKPVTLSCSQTLNHNVMYWYQQKSSQAPKLLFHYYDKDFNNEADTPDNFQSRRPNTSFCFLDIRSPGLGDTAMYLCATSRDPGELGYYEQYFGPGTRLTVT.

This clone was seen once. The V call is TRBV18, the J call TRBJ2-3; D is ambiguous. The CDR3 is made up of 14 amino acids. The V end lost 5 bases, the J end lost 3 bases, and 12 bases lay between the germline ends. CDR1 is KGHSH, CDR2 LQKENI, per germline. The CDR3 sequence: CASSITDPTDTQYF. CDR3 nucleotide sequence: TGTGCCAGCTCAATCACGGACCCTACAGATACGCAGTATTTT.

The chain links TRBV27 to TRBJ2-2; TRBD2 matches at 13 bases. The CDR3 sequence is 19 residues long. V lost 2 bases and J lost 6; bases outside the gene matches: 12. From germline, CDR1 is MNHEY and CDR2 SMNVEV (reference sequence). The CDR3 nucleotides read TGTGCCAGCAGTTTACACGGGGCACTAGCGGGAGGGTCGGCCGGGGAGCTGTTTTTT. Amino acid sequence: CASSLHGALAGGSAGELFF.

The chain has TRBV9 and TRBJ2-2; weak D call: TRBD2 (6 bases). Germline V gene lookup returns CDR1 SGDLS and CDR2 YYNGEE. The V end was cut by 4 bases, the J end by 4 bases, with 17 bases between. The CDR3 is 16 residues long. CDR3 nucleotide sequence: TGTGCCAGCAGCACACACCCGGGGGAAAGCACCGGGGAGCTGTTTTTT. This translates into CASSTHPGESTGELFF.

The chain is built from TRBV5-1 and TRBJ1-3; possibly TRBD1 for D (5 bases). The CDR3 extends over 15 amino acids. Trimming took 0 bases from V and 4 from J, leaving 11 bases between them. Germline V CDR1 and CDR2: SGHRS, YFSETQ. CDR3 residues: CASSLEQGGGNTIYF. DNA of the CDR3: TGCGCCAGCAGCTTGGAGCAGGGCGGAGGAAACACCATATATTTT.

About this clone: One end of the junction does not line up with germline, which may come from a read error. The chain combines TRBV29-1 with TRBJ1-1; weak D call: TRBD1 (6 bases). CDR1 is SQVTM and CDR2 is ANQGSEA in the germline V gene. The CDR3 loop spans 15 amino acids. The CDR3 DNA follows: TGCAGCGTTGGGAGATCCGGGGGGCTGAATACTGAAGCTTTCTTT. The encoded protein is CSVGRSGGLNTEAFF.

The chain joins TRBV9 to TRBJ2-3; TRBD2 aligns across 8 bases. The CDR3 covers 15 residues. V gave up 3 bases and J gave up 6 bases; unmatched junction bases: 9. Per the germline V gene, CDR1 is SGDLS and CDR2 is YYNGEE. CDR3: CASSALSRLADTQYF. For the CDR3, the DNA is TGTGCCAGCAGCGCCTTGTCCAGACTAGCGGATACGCAGTATTTT.

The chain has TRBV11-2 and TRBJ1-2; D gene uncertain. V dropped 1 base and J dropped 4 bases, with 10 bases sitting between them. The germline CDR1 and CDR2 sequences are SGHAT and FQNNGV. This CDR3 spans 14 amino acids. The CDR3 nucleotides read TGTGCCAGCAGCTTAGTCGGCAGGCTCTATGGCTACACCTTC. As protein: CASSLVGRLYGYTF.

The CDR3 nucleotides are TGTGCCAGCAGCTTACTCGAGGCCGGGGAGCTGTTTTTT. Translated, it gives CASSLLEAGELFF. The chain carries TRBV7-6 and TRBJ2-2; D gene ambiguous. The CDR3 is made up of 13 amino acids. Germline V lookup: CDR1 SGHVS, CDR2 FNYEAQ. V gave up 2 bases and J gave up 6 bases, with 7 bases separating them.

This clone showed up many times. The chain couples TRBV19 to TRBJ1-4; D might be TRBD1 (5 bases). Germline CDR1 reads LNHDA; CDR2 reads SQIVND (reference sequence). V was pared by 6 bases and J by 8 bases, with 16 bases between. CDR3 size: 14 residues. The CDR3 spells CASRPQRTSEKLFF. DNA of the CDR3: TGTGCCAGTAGACCTCAGAGGACATCGGAAAAACTGTTTTTT.

With regard to this clone: Different DNA sequences within this sample yield the same CDR3. The rearrangement joins TRBV9 to TRBJ2-1; possibly TRBD2 for D (6 bases). The germline gives CDR1 SGDLS, CDR2 YYNGEE. Trimming took 2 bases from V and 2 from J, leaving 8 bases between them. The CDR3 has 14 amino acids. The CDR3 sequence is CASSVGGTYNEQFF. In DNA, the CDR3 is TGTGCCAGCAGCGTCGGCGGGACCTACAATGAGCAGTTCTTC.

V is TRBV6-5 and J is TRBJ1-4; D gene uncertain. This CDR3 region has 15 residues. Trimming shortened V by 2 bases and J by 7 bases, and 14 bases separated the two germline ends. The germline CDR1 and CDR2 sequences are MNHEY and SVGAGI. CDR3 loop: CASSYGGSKGEKLFF. CDR3 coding DNA: TGTGCCAGCAGTTACGGCGGGTCGAAAGGTGAAAAACTGTTTTTT.

J is TRBJ2-1 and V is TRBV12-5; D uncertain. This CDR3 spans 15 amino acids. Looked up from germline, CDR1 is LGHNT and CDR2 is FRNRAP. Trimming took 3 bases from V and 1 from J, leaving 10 bases between them. The CDR3 nucleotides are TGTGCTAGTGGTTTACCGGGCCCTTCCTACAATGAGCAGTTCTTC. Translating gives CASGLPGPSYNEQFF.

V and J are TRBV28 and TRBJ2-7, with D unresolved. The CDR3 contains 12 residues. Germline values: CDR1 MDHEN, CDR2 SYDVKM. Trimming stripped 6 bases from V and 2 bases from J, with 8 bases between. The CDR3 protein is CASRDATYEQYF. The CDR3 DNA reads TGTGCCAGCAGGGATGCAACCTACGAGCAGTACTTC.

CDR3: CASSRTRNRVSFNEKLFF. The CDR3 bases are TGTGCCAGCAGCCGAACCCGTAACAGGGTCTCCTTTAATGAAAAACTGTTTTTT. The chain combines TRBV5-6 with TRBJ1-4, with D perhaps TRBD1 (6 bases). Deletions cut 4 bases from V and 4 bases from J, with 23 bases between. The CDR3 has 18 amino acids. From germline, CDR1 is SGHDT and CDR2 YYEEEE.

This chain joins TRBV5-1 and TRBJ2-7; D remains ambiguous. Trimming stripped 4 bases from V and 0 bases from J, with 14 bases between. Germline loops: CDR1 SGHRS, CDR2 YFSETQ. CDR3 size: 15 residues. The CDR3 is CASSPNQTPSYEQYF. The CDR3 DNA reads as TGCGCCAGCAGCCCAAACCAGACCCCCTCCTACGAGCAGTACTTC.

The chain joins TRBV2 to TRBJ2-7; TRBD1 matches 9 bases. The CDR3 contains 13 residues. V was pared by 4 bases and J by 6 bases, with 4 bases of the junction left unmatched. Germline-derived CDR1 and CDR2 are SNHLY and FYNNEI. CDR3 nucleotide sequence: TGTGCCAGCAGTGGAGGGACAGGGATCGAGCAGTACTTC. Protein product: CASSGGTGIEQYF.

This clone occurred once. The CDR3 is CASSAKENTEAFF. The DNA of the CDR3 is TGTGCCAGCAGCGCCAAAGAGAACACTGAAGCTTTCTTT. The chain carries TRBV6-4 and TRBJ1-1; no clear D. This CDR3 contains 13 residues. Germline CDR1 MRHNA, CDR2 SNTAGT. Between the trimmed V and J ends, which lost 6 bases and 1 base, there was a span of 9 bases.

The chain carries TRBV4-3 and TRBJ2-2; 7 nucleotides agree with TRBD1. The CDR3 length is 16 residues. Trimming took 3 bases from V and 1 from J; bases not matched to a gene: 5. Looked up from germline, CDR1 is LGHNA and CDR2 is YSLEER. Here the CDR3 reads CASSQVRQGNTGELFF. The CDR3 DNA is TGCGCCAGCAGCCAGGTTAGACAGGGGAACACCGGGGAGCTGTTTTTT.

In nucleotides, the CDR3 is TGTGCCAGCAGAAGTTCTTTCACCTACGAGCAGTACTTC. It is translated as CASRSSFTYEQYF. This sequence joins TRBV28 and TRBJ2-7; D ambiguous. Germline CDR1 is MDHEN and CDR2 is SYDVKM. The CDR3 totals 13 residues. The V end was cut by 6 bases, the J end by 2 bases, with 11 bases between.

This chain joins TRBV6-4 and TRBJ2-3; 8 nucleotides match TRBD2. Germline V lookup: CDR1 MRHNA, CDR2 SNTAGT. J was trimmed by 4 bases and V by 3 bases; bases with no gene match: 6. This CDR3 comprises 15 residues. The CDR3 DNA reads TGTGCCAGCAGTGAAGCAGCGGGAGCCTCAGATACGCAGTATTTT. It specifies CASSEAAGASDTQYF.

This chain joins TRBV28 and TRBJ1-5, with TRBD1 as a possible D gene (6 bases). CDR3 length equals 14 residues. Trimming stripped 10 bases from V and 3 bases from J, with 16 bases between. The germline CDR1 and CDR2 sequences are MDHEN and SYDVKM. CDR3 sequence: CAIASDRSNQPQHF. The CDR3 nucleotides read TGTGCCATTGCATCAGACAGGTCCAATCAGCCCCAGCATTTT. The variable domain in full, with the rest retrieved from reference TRBV28 and TRBJ1-5, is DVKVTQSSRYLVKRTGEKVFLECVQDMDHENMFWYRQDPGLGLRLIYFSYDVKMKEKGDIPEGYSVSREKKERFSLILESASTNQTSMYLCAIASDRSNQPQHFGDGTRLSIL.

V is TRBV29-1 and J is TRBJ1-1; 12 nucleotides match TRBD1. V lost 8 bases to trimming and J lost 5 bases; unmatched junction nucleotides: 12. The germline CDR1 and CDR2 sequences are SQVTM and ANQGSEA. The CDR3 totals 15 residues. This CDR3 reads CSHSPRGQGATEAFF. The CDR3 DNA reads TGCAGCCACTCCCCTCGGGGACAGGGGGCGACTGAAGCTTTCTTT.

The chain has TRBV7-9 and TRBJ2-1, with D maybe TRBD1 (6 bases). CDR1 and CDR2 from the germline V gene are SEHNR and FQNEAQ (reference sequence). The V end lost 0 bases, the J end lost 4 bases, and 13 bases lay between the germline ends. The CDR3 contains 16 residues. CDR3 sequence: CASSLASGVSYNEQFF. CDR3 coding DNA: TGTGCCAGCAGCTTAGCCTCAGGGGTTTCATACAATGAGCAGTTCTTC.

The V call is TRBV6-4, the J call TRBJ2-3, with a tentative D call TRBD2 (5 bases). The V gene lost 4 bases and the J gene lost 4 bases, with 12 bases spanning the gap. Germline V CDR1 and CDR2: MRHNA, SNTAGT. The CDR3 has 14 amino acids. CDR3 sequence (DNA): TGTGCCAGCAGTGTCGGGGTTCCTGCAGATACGCAGTATTTT. It is translated as CASSVGVPADTQYF.

The chain employs TRBV2 and TRBJ1-1, with a tentative D call TRBD1 (5 bases). CDR1 is SNHLY and CDR2 is FYNNEI in the germline V gene. Trimming removed 4 bases at V and 6 bases at J, with 15 bases between. This CDR3 is 14 amino acids long. The DNA for the CDR3 is TGTGCCAGCAGTGGACACCGGGACGACCCTGAAGCTTTCTTT. It specifies CASSGHRDDPEAFF.

This chain joins TRBV7-8 and TRBJ1-1; no clear D. Germline V gives CDR1 SGHVS, CDR2 FQNEAQ. The V gene lost 6 bases and the J gene lost 4 bases, with 12 bases spanning the gap. There are 13 residues in the CDR3. CDR3 in DNA: TGTGCCAGCAGGCCCCAGGTTTTCACTGAAGCTTTCTTT. Translating it yields CASRPQVFTEAFF.

The genes are TRBV7-3 and TRBJ1-2, with D uncertain. This CDR3 comprises 13 residues. CDR1 is SGHTA and CDR2 is FQGTGA in the germline V gene. The V end was cut by 5 bases, the J end by 7 bases, with 14 bases between. CDR3 loop: CASSPAGRGGYTF. CDR3 coding DNA: TGTGCCAGCAGCCCGGCAGGCCGAGGTGGCTACACCTTC.

This rearrangement joins TRBV6-1 to TRBJ2-7, with D possibly matching TRBD2 (5 bases). Germline V gene data show CDR1 as MNHNS and CDR2 as SASEGT. Trimming took off 3 bases at V and 1 base at J, with 10 bases between the two ends. The CDR3 runs to 14 residues. CDR3 protein: CASSDWTRSYEQYF. The CDR3 DNA is TGTGCCAGCAGTGACTGGACTCGATCCTACGAGCAGTACTTC.

The chain recombines TRBV5-1 with TRBJ2-3; 10 bases are shared with TRBD2. In germline, CDR1 is SGHRS, CDR2 YFSETQ. Trimming took 6 bases from V and 3 from J; bases not matched to a gene: 10. The CDR3 runs 16 residues. The CDR3 spells CASNTGLAEETDTQYF. The CDR3 DNA reads TGCGCCAGCAACACCGGACTAGCGGAGGAAACAGATACGCAGTATTTT.

The chain has TRBV29-1 and TRBJ1-1; possible D gene TRBD1, 5 bases. Germline CDR1 and CDR2: SQVTM and ANQGSEA. CDR3 size: 13 residues. V was clipped by 6 bases and J by 0 bases, with 11 bases between them. The CDR3 coding sequence is TGCAGCGTGCGACAGATCATGAACACTGAAGCTTTCTTT. Translated: CSVRQIMNTEAFF.